The source of this T cell receptor beta chain is a study of cytomegalovirus exposure and HLA in healthy donors. Vbeta (60) and Jbeta (13) primers were used in the PCR. Produced via immunoSEQ multiplex PCR; TCRdb's table is partial and in-frame only. The data contain 95,000 to 150,000 clones, around 75% of them singletons. In this sample, this clone turned up once. While unrecorded immune exposures were likely, the donors were nominally healthy when sampled. The germline V gene has CDR1 SQVTM and CDR2 ANQGSEA. Trimming took 7 bases from V and 8 from J, leaving 14 bases between them. This CDR3 is built from 11 residues.

The V gene is TRBV29-1, the J gene TRBJ1-2; D gene ambiguous. The sequenced sample was PBMCs. The clonotype comes from a man aged 25 to 45 in good health and CMV-seronegative. The CDR3 DNA reads TGCAGCGCCGGTATTGGGCTGGGCTACACCTTC. It codes for CSAGIGLGYTF.